This passage covers 21 T cell receptor beta chains from one sample sequenced in a study of T cells in Graves' hyperthyroidism and ophthalmopathy. Researchers amplified the TCR beta CDR3 regions from RNA transcripts. HTBI primers were the set used in a first-round RT-PCR of the TCR CDR3. One entry per CDR3 protein results from TCRdb running MiXCR on the multiplex PCR reads. The sample includes 300,000 to 500,000 distinct CDR3 sequences, under 15% of them seen just once. Specimen: blood. These receptor sequences come from a woman aged 25 to 39 with Graves' hyperthyroidism.

The genes are TRBV20-1 and TRBJ2-1; D ambiguous. The germline V gene encodes CDR1 DFQATT and CDR2 SNEGSKA (reference sequence). Trimming stripped 1 base from V and 0 bases from J, with 10 bases between. The CDR3 has 15 amino acids. Written as DNA, the CDR3 is TGCAGTGCTAGAGGGGGTTCGAGCTCCTACAATGAGCAGTTCTTC. It translates to CSARGGSSSYNEQFF.

The V call is TRBV7-8, the J call TRBJ2-4; D is unclear. V dropped 5 bases and J dropped 0 bases, with 8 bases sitting between them. Germline CDR1 and CDR2: SGHVS and FQNEAQ. The CDR3 consists of 14 residues. This CDR3 is CASSAALAKNIQYF. The CDR3 region has the DNA TGTGCCAGCAGCGCGGCCTTAGCCAAAAACATTCAGTACTTC.

The table lists this clonotype with many counts. V gene TRBV29-1 combines with J gene TRBJ2-5, with D possibly TRBD2 on 6 matching bases. This CDR3 is 15 amino acids long. Germline assignment: CDR1 SQVTM and CDR2 ANQGSEA. Trimming removed 0 bases from V and 2 bases from J, with 13 bases in between. The CDR3 spells CSVEDIPGGQETQYF. CDR3 bases: TGCAGCGTTGAAGATATTCCCGGAGGGCAAGAGACCCAGTACTTC.

This rearrangement joins TRBV7-9 to TRBJ2-5; 11 positions agree with TRBD1. CDR1 and CDR2 (germline): SEHNR, FQNEAQ (reference sequence). The CDR3 is 15 amino acids. V lost 5 bases and J lost 2; bases outside the gene matches: 4. The CDR3 is CASSQDRGQQETQYF. CDR3 nucleotide sequence: TGTGCCAGCAGCCAGGACAGGGGGCAACAAGAGACCCAGTACTTC.

This clonotype was seen many times. The rearrangement joins TRBV20-1 to TRBJ2-3, with TRBD2 identical over 13 bases. The length of the CDR3 is 19 residues. CDR1 DFQATT and CDR2 SNEGSKA come from the germline V gene (reference sequence). Trimming took 1 base from V and 0 from J; bases not matched to a gene: 10. CDR3 nucleotides: TGCAGTGCTAGAGCGGGACTAGCGGGACCGGGGTCTAGCACAGATACGCAGTATTTT. The encoded protein is CSARAGLAGPGSSTDTQYF.

This clonotype was seen many times. The chain joins TRBV29-1 to TRBJ2-1; the D call may be TRBD1 or TRBD2 (6 bases each). The CDR3 is made up of 12 amino acids. Germline values: CDR1 SQVTM, CDR2 ANQGSEA. V lost 5 bases to trimming and J lost 7 bases, with 12 bases between them. In DNA form, the CDR3 reads TGCAGCGTTCTTGGGGGGCGAAATGAGCAGTTCTTC. It specifies CSVLGGRNEQFF.

J is TRBJ1-3 and V is TRBV15; TRBD1 might be the D (6 bases). The germline V and J ends were trimmed by 1 base and 0 bases, with 13 bases remaining between them. The germline CDR1 and CDR2 sequences are LNHNV and YYDKDF (reference sequence). The CDR3 sequence is 17 residues long. The CDR3: CATSRGLGTLSGNTIYF. The CDR3 bases are TGTGCCACCAGCAGAGGGCTGGGGACACTCTCTGGAAACACCATATATTTT.

This clonotype was counted at least ten times. The genes are TRBV7-3 and TRBJ2-1; TRBD1 aligns across 7 bases. The CDR3 has 14 residues. Germline V CDR1 and CDR2: SGHTA, FQGTGA. Trimming at V came to 5 bases and at J to 3 bases, leaving 4 bases not matched to a gene. CDR3: CASSRTGSYNEQFF. The CDR3 nucleotides read TGTGCCAGCAGCCGGACAGGAAGCTACAATGAGCAGTTCTTC. Supplemented by reference TRBV7-3 and TRBJ2-1, the full variable domain reads GAGVSQTPSNKVTEKGKYVELRCDPISGHTALYWYRQSLGQGPEFLIYFQGTGAADDSGLPNDRFFAVRPEGSVSTLKIQRTERGDSAVYLCASSRTGSYNEQFFGPGTRLTVL.

This clonotype was seen many times. The chain joins TRBV30 to TRBJ2-7; D is undetermined. CDR1 and CDR2 (germline): GTSNPN, SVGIG (reference sequence). Trimming pared 4 bases from V and 0 bases from J, leaving 10 bases between. This CDR3 spans 13 amino acids. CDR3 nucleotide sequence: TGTGCCTGGAACGAAGGGCGCTCCTACGAGCAGTACTTC. Translation gives CAWNEGRSYEQYF.

To note about this clonotype: Mismatch with germline at one junction end may stem from a read error. V usage is TRBV20-1 and J usage is TRBJ2-7; TRBD2 matches at 7 bases. The CDR3 is made up of 15 amino acids. Germline loops: CDR1 DFQATT, CDR2 SNEGSKA (reference sequence). As DNA, the CDR3 is TGCAGCGCTAGGGAAGACCGGGAGGTTCGCTACGAGCAGTACTTC. Translating it yields CSAREDREVRYEQYF.

There are many counts of this clonotype. Written as DNA, the CDR3 is TGTGCCAGCAGCGGGGGGCAAGGCAATGAGCAGTTCTTC. As protein: CASSGGQGNEQFF. The chain recombines TRBV28 with TRBJ2-1; possibly TRBD2 for D (7 bases). The CDR3 runs 13 residues. Germline assignment: CDR1 MDHEN and CDR2 SYDVKM. Trimming stripped 6 bases from V and 6 bases from J, with 12 bases between. Full variable domain (outside the CDR3, taken from reference TRBV28 and TRBJ2-1): DVKVTQSSRYLVKRTGEKVFLECVQDMDHENMFWYRQDPGLGLRLIYFSYDVKMKEKGDIPEGYSVSREKKERFSLILESASTNQTSMYLCASSGGQGNEQFFGPGTRLTVL.

The rearrangement uses TRBV12-3 or TRBV12-4 and TRBJ1-1; D not certain. CDR3 length: 16 amino acids. V lost 7 bases to trimming and J lost 4 bases, with 22 bases between them. The CDR3 DNA is TGTGCCAGCACCCCTGCCTTGAGGAGGTCCGCCACTGAAGCTTTCTTT. Protein product: CASTPALRRSATEAFF.

This clonotype was recorded many times. V usage is TRBV11-2 and J usage is TRBJ2-7; 9 nucleotides line up with TRBD2. This CDR3 region has 16 residues. Germline V gives CDR1 SGHAT, CDR2 FQNNGV. The V and J ends lost 7 bases and 2 bases, in that order; junction bases with no gene match: 12. CDR3 nucleotide sequence: TGTGCCAGCACCGACGCGGCTAGCGGGGCCCCCTACGAGCAGTACTTC. Translated, it gives CASTDAASGAPYEQYF.

The genes are TRBV15 and TRBJ2-1, with unresolved D. The CDR3 is made up of 17 amino acids. V was cut by 4 bases and J by 0 bases, with 16 bases left in between. Germline-derived CDR1 and CDR2 are LNHNV and YYDKDF (reference sequence). CDR3 DNA sequence: TGTGCCACCAGCACCATATCATTTACGAGCTCCTACAATGAGCAGTTCTTC. Residues: CATSTISFTSSYNEQFF.

This chain links TRBV20-1 with TRBJ1-5; tentatively, D is TRBD1 (5 bases). The germline gives CDR1 DFQATT, CDR2 SNEGSKA (reference sequence). The V end was cut by 0 bases, the J end by 6 bases, with 12 bases between. The CDR3 is 14 amino acids. CDR3 sequence (DNA): TGCAGTGCTAGAGATGCGTCAGGGTCTCAGCCCCAGCATTTT. It is translated as CSARDASGSQPQHF.

This clonotype was seen ten or more times. This chain joins TRBV29-1 and TRBJ2-5; either TRBD1 or TRBD2 may supply D (6 bases each). The CDR3 is 14 residues long. Germline V gives CDR1 SQVTM, CDR2 ANQGSEA. V was shortened by 8 bases and J by 1 base, with 17 bases between the two germline ends. In DNA, the CDR3 is TGCAGCTCCCGGATGGGGGGCCTCCAAGAGACCCAGTACTTC. Its translation is CSSRMGGLQETQYF.

This clonotype was detected only a few times. J is TRBJ2-5 and V is TRBV6-1; 7 nucleotides align to TRBD1. Trimming removed 4 bases from V and 5 bases from J; junction bases left unmatched: 13. This CDR3 is 16 amino acids long. The germline V gene has CDR1 MNHNS and CDR2 SASEGT. Here the CDR3 DNA reads TGTGCCAGCAGTGCCCGTCGAGGGGGCTTTGAGGAGACCCAGTACTTC. Its protein is CASSARRGGFEETQYF.

The sample holds a few counts of this clonotype. CDR3 nucleotide sequence: TGTGCCAGCTCACCACCGAGTCTAGCGATGAACACCGGGGAGCTGTTTTTT. This sequence encodes CASSPPSLAMNTGELFF. V gene TRBV18 combines with J gene TRBJ2-2; D perhaps matches TRBD2 (6 bases). V dropped 0 bases and J dropped 1 base, with 12 bases sitting between them. From germline, CDR1 is KGHSH and CDR2 LQKENI. There are 17 residues in the CDR3.

J is TRBJ2-3 and V is TRBV9; D is unclear. Germline CDR1 and CDR2: SGDLS and YYNGEE. The V end lost 0 bases, the J end lost 2 bases, and 13 bases lay between the germline ends. CDR3 length: 16 residues. The CDR3 reads CASSVDSLLLTDTQYF. DNA of the CDR3: TGTGCCAGCAGCGTAGACAGCCTCCTTCTCACAGATACGCAGTATTTT.

This clonotype has ten or more counts. The chain carries TRBV28 and TRBJ1-6; tentative D call: TRBD1 (5 bases). Trimming pared 2 bases from V and 7 bases from J, leaving 15 bases between. The germline gives CDR1 MDHEN, CDR2 SYDVKM. The CDR3 runs to 16 residues. The CDR3 coding sequence is TGTGCCAGCAGTTTACTGGGGCAGGGAGGGAATTCACCCCTCCACTTT. It codes for CASSLLGQGGNSPLHF.

This clonotype has at least ten counts. This rearrangement joins TRBV20-1 to TRBJ2-1; TRBD2 agrees at 7 bases. Germline loops: CDR1 DFQATT, CDR2 SNEGSKA (reference sequence). J lost 2 bases, V lost 1 base, and 8 bases had no gene match. The CDR3 consists of 16 residues. CDR3 nucleotide sequence: TGCAGTGCTAGAGTGCGGGGGAGGGGAACCTACAATGAGCAGTTCTTC. This gives the protein CSARVRGRGTYNEQFF.